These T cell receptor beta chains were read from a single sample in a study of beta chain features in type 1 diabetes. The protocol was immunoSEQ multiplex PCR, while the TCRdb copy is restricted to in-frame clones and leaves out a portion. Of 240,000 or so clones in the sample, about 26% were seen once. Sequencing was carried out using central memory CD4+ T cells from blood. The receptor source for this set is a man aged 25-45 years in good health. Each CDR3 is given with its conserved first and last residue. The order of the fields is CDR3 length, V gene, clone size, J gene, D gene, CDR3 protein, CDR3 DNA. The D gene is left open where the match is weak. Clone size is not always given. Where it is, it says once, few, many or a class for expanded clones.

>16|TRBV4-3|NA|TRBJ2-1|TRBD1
CASSQEGQGTYNEQFF
TGCGCCAGCAGCCAGGAGGGACAGGGGACCTACAATGAGCAGTTCTTC
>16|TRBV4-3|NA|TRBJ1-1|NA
CASSQVLLGVATEAFF
TGCGCCAGCAGCCAAGTCCTCCTGGGGGTTGCCACTGAAGCTTTCTTT
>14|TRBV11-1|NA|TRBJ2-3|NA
CASSSGTSTDTQYF
TGTGCCAGCAGCTCCGGGACTAGCACAGATACGCAGTATTTT
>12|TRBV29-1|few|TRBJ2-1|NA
CSVNKGLDEQFF
TGCAGCGTGAATAAGGGACTTGATGAGCAGTTCTTC
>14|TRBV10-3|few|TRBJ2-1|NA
CAISPGTLDNEQFF
TGTGCCATCAGCCCCGGGACTTTGGACAATGAGCAGTTCTTC
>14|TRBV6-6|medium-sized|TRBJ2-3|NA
CASKRAEDTDTQYF
TGTGCCAGCAAAAGAGCGGAGGACACAGATACGCAGTATTTT
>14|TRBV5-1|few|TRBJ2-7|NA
CASSLEPGAREQYF
TGCGCCAGCAGCTTGGAACCGGGGGCTCGAGAGCAGTACTTC
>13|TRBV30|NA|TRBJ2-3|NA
CAWTRNIADTQYF
TGTGCCTGGACACGAAATATTGCAGATACGCAGTATTTT
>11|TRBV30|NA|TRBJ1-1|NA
CAWSVSGEAFF
TGTGCCTGGAGTGTAAGCGGTGAAGCTTTCTTT
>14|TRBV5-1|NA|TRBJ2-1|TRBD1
CASSSSTGGGEQFF
TGCGCCAGCAGCTCGAGTACAGGGGGCGGTGAGCAGTTCTTC
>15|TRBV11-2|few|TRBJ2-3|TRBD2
CASSLASGSTDTQYF
TGTGCCAGCAGCTTAGCTAGCGGGAGCACAGATACGCAGTATTTT
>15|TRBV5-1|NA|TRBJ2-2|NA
CASSPAAGRTGELFF
TGCGCCAGCAGCCCGGCGGCAGGGCGCACCGGGGAGCTGTTTTTT
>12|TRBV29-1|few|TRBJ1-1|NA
CSFRVVNTEAFF
TGCAGCTTCAGGGTAGTGAACACTGAAGCTTTCTTT
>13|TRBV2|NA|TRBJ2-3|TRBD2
CASSPNSGSEQYF
TGTGCCAGCAGTCCTAATAGCGGGAGTGAGCAGTATTTT
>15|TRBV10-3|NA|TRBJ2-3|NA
CAISEEGLGTDTQYF
TGTGCCATCAGTGAGGAGGGGCTTGGCACAGATACGCAGTATTTT
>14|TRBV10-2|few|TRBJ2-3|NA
CASRKPQGSDTQYF
TGCGCCAGCAGGAAACCACAGGGTTCAGATACGCAGTATTTT
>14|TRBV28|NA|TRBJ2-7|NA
CATSPGRQPYEQYF
TGTGCCACCTCACCGGGTCGCCAACCCTACGAGCAGTACTTC
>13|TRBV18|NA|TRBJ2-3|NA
CASSPPSTDTQYF
TGTGCCAGCTCACCACCGAGCACAGATACGCAGTATTTT
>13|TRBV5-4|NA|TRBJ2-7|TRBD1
CASSFGRGYEQYF
TGTGCCAGCAGCTTTGGCAGGGGGTACGAGCAGTACTTC
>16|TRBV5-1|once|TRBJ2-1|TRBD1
CASSLAVTGTTAEQFF
TGCGCCAGCAGCTTGGCAGTGACAGGGACGACCGCGGAGCAGTTCTTC
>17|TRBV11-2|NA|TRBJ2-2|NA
CASSLVPSPREPGELFF
TGTGCCAGCAGCTTGGTCCCATCACCGAGAGAGCCCGGGGAGCTGTTTTTT
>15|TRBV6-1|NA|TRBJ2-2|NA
CASIPGVPNTGELFF
TGTGCCAGCATTCCTGGGGTTCCGAACACCGGGGAGCTGTTTTTT
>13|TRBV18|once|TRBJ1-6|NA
CASSPEKNSPLHF
TGTGCCAGCTCACCAGAGAAGAATTCACCCCTCCACTTT
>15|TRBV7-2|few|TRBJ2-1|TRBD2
CASSFSGGSYNEQFF
TGTGCCAGCAGCTTCAGCGGGGGCTCCTACAATGAGCAGTTCTTC
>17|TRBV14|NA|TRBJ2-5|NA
CASSRGTHPPFQETQYF
TGTGCCAGCAGCCGCGGGACCCACCCCCCTTTCCAAGAGACCCAGTACTTC
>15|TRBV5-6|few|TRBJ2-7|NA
CASSLGVSGSYEQYF
TGTGCCAGCAGCCTGGGCGTCAGCGGCTCCTACGAGCAGTACTTC
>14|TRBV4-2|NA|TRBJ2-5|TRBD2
CASSLGLAEETQYF
TGTGCCAGCAGCCTGGGACTAGCGGAAGAGACCCAGTACTTC
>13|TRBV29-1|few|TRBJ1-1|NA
CSVKGRGDTEAFF
TGCAGCGTTAAAGGGAGGGGCGACACTGAAGCTTTCTTT
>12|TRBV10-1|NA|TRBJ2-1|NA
CASSSTVFEQFF
TGCGCCAGCAGTTCGACTGTGTTTGAGCAGTTCTTC
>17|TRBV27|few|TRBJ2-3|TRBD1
CASSFRSGQGGTDTQYF
TGTGCCAGCAGTTTTAGATCCGGACAGGGCGGGACAGATACGCAGTATTTT
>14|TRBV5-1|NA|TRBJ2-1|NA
CASSLAAANNEQFF
TGCGCCAGCAGCTTAGCAGCGGCCAACAATGAGCAGTTCTTC
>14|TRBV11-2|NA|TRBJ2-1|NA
CASSPPEGGWEQFF
TGTGCCAGCAGCCCCCCGGAAGGGGGGTGGGAGCAGTTCTTC
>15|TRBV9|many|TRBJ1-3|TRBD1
CASSAGGLSGNTIYF
TGTGCCAGCAGCGCAGGGGGTCTTTCTGGAAACACCATATATTTT
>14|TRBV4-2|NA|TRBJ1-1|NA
CASSQAGVGTEAFF
TGTGCCAGCAGCCAAGCTGGGGTGGGAACTGAAGCTTTCTTT